Described below is a single T cell receptor (beta chain) sequence and its context. This clone was counted once. Its cognate antigen has yet to be identified. The sample holds no much larger clone one base away, and base qualities are not on file. The data stem from a study of blood T cell repertoires in COVID-19 (dated by TCRdb to the early 2020s). Regarding the research as a whole: Samples covering the acute and convalescent phases of COVID-19 were provided by collaborators in the United States, Italy and Spain. The prospective study material was composed of cDNA or gDNA derived from T cells, B-cell-depleted T cells, or PBMCs. Deeply sampled blood TCRbeta repertoires from subjects exposed to, actively infected with, or recovered from COVID-19 were included in the dataset. The repertoires were made available in a free public database intended to serve as a resource for research on the immune response to SARS-CoV-2. Samples were obtained from the ongoing ImmuneRACE study (first 160 participants) and from some 1,200 subjects provided by 6 global collaborators. Sample metadata almost always included a de-identified subject ID, COVID-19 status, age in years and sex. HLA class I and class II types, where available, came from metadata supplied by the sample provider rather than from assay-based typing.

Collaborating institutions collected whole blood in K2EDTA tubes following their own protocols. For TCRbeta analysis, collaborators shipped samples as frozen whole blood, isolated PBMCs, or DNA extracted from either of those sample types. TCRbeta CDR3 regions were amplified from genomic DNA by means of the immunoSEQ Assay, a bias-controlled multiplex PCR. As for how the authors treated the data: The number of nucleated cells in each sample was estimated by amplification of reference gene primers within the assay. To quantify the absolute abundance of each unique TCRbeta CDR3 rearrangement, sequence reads were collapsed and filtered. For each sample, productive Simpson clonality was calculated as the square root of Simpson's diversity index across productive rearrangements. In its TCRdb copy, this immuneACCESS table keeps in-frame sequences only and misses some clones. Where compared with another copy, unresolved V genes explain less than half of these, and the others have no known cause. V, J and clone size derive from that table, while D and trimming were established from the DNA sequence. This sample gives fewer than 150,000 clones in total; roughly 85% of them show up just once. The ten largest account for around 2.9% of the sample.

Results the study describes overall, beyond this receptor: The amount of clinical and demographic metadata varied by source and participant and was provided uncurated.

V sheds 5 bases and J sheds 1 base, leaving 12 bases between their ends. From cysteine to phenylalanine, the CDR3 is 15 amino acids long. The read is trimmed to its CDR3 DNA, 45 bases read in frame from base 1. The germline V gene provides CDR1 SGDLS and CDR2 YYNGEE. The chain is made from TRBV9 and TRBJ2-2; a weak D assignment points to TRBD1 (6 bases agree). The sequenced sample consisted of peripheral blood. This receptor was obtained from a man aged 45-65 years with acute or convalescent COVID-19. The DNA sequence is as follows: TGTGCCAGCAGTCGGGACATCATGAACACCGGGGAGCTGTTTTTT. It codes for CASSRDIMNTGELFF. Where the CDR3 stops, the reference TRBV9 and TRBJ2-2 genes take over; the full variable domain is DSGVTQTPKHLITATGQRVTLRCSPRSGDLSVYWYQQSLDQGLQFLIQYYNGEERAKGNILERFSAQQFPDLHSELNLSSLELGDSALYFCASSRDIMNTGELFFGEGSRLTVL.